Below are 18 T cell receptor beta chains sequenced from a single sample in a study of T cell changes during pregnancy in multiple sclerosis. Generated by immunoSEQ multiplex PCR, the TCRdb table keeps only in-frame clones and is missing some. Of some 43,000 clones in the sample, around 93% were seen once. The specimen comprised CD8+ T cells from peripheral blood mononuclear cells, sampled in the third trimester of pregnancy. Receptors were obtained from a female donor with multiple sclerosis, enrolled in a pregnancy study.

This sequence joins TRBV5-6 and TRBJ2-7, with D unclear. The V gene's germline CDR1 is SGHDT and CDR2 YYEEEE. The CDR3 contains 15 residues. V was cut by 4 bases and J by 2 bases, with 16 bases left in between. The CDR3 spells CASSALATSAYEQYF. CDR3 nucleotides: TGTGCCAGCAGCGCTCTCGCCACTTCTGCCTACGAGCAGTACTTC.

The CDR3 loop is CASTPGRGFTEAFF. The DNA of the CDR3 is TGTGCCAGCACCCCGGGAAGGGGGTTCACTGAAGCTTTCTTT. The rearrangement uses TRBV28 and TRBJ1-1, with D possibly matching TRBD1 (6 bases). V shed 7 bases and J shed 4 bases, with 16 bases lying between them. The CDR3 is 14 amino acids. In germline, CDR1 is MDHEN, CDR2 SYDVKM.

This clone occurred once. The chain couples TRBV19 to TRBJ2-1; no definite D call. V was shortened by 3 bases and J by 9 bases, with 9 bases between the two germline ends. This CDR3 has 12 residues. The germline V gene has CDR1 LNHDA and CDR2 SQIVND (reference sequence). In nucleotides, the CDR3 is TGTGCCAGTAGTATTGGAGAGAGTGAGCAGTTCTTC. Translation: CASSIGESEQFF.

The V gene is TRBV7-8, the J gene TRBJ2-1; TRBD2 agrees at 8 bases. This CDR3 region has 14 residues. Germline CDR1 and CDR2: SGHVS and FQNEAQ. V gave up 1 base and J gave up 12 bases; unmatched junction bases: 8. This CDR3 reads CASSLEGLADGQFF. Written as DNA, the CDR3 is TGTGCCAGCAGCTTAGAAGGACTAGCTGACGGGCAGTTCTTC.

This chain joins TRBV7-9 and TRBJ1-1; D gene uncertain. The CDR3 extends over 13 amino acids. Germline values: CDR1 SEHNR, CDR2 FQNEAQ (reference sequence). The germline V and J ends were trimmed by 6 bases and 1 base, with 9 bases remaining between them. CDR3 in DNA: TGTGCCAGCAGGGTAGAGGAGAACACTGAAGCTTTCTTT. Translated: CASRVEENTEAFF.

The V gene is TRBV28, the J gene TRBJ2-3; tentatively, D is TRBD2 (5 bases). This CDR3 is built from 15 residues. Germline V CDR1 and CDR2: MDHEN, SYDVKM. Trimming removed 7 bases from V and 2 bases from J, with 16 bases in between. The CDR3 loop reads CASNIGGPFTDTQYF. Here the CDR3 DNA reads TGTGCCAGCAATATTGGCGGGCCATTCACAGATACGCAGTATTTT.

The chain employs TRBV5-1 and TRBJ2-7; no reliable D call. CDR1 is SGHRS and CDR2 is YFSETQ in the germline V gene. CDR3 length: 14 amino acids. Trimming left V 3 bases short and J 2 bases short, with 12 bases between. The CDR3 nucleotides read TGCGCCAGCAGCTATGACTCTCCCCCCTACGAGCAGTACTTC. It translates to CASSYDSPPYEQYF.

The CDR3 DNA follows: TGCGCCAGCAGCCCCGCAGGGGGAACTAATGAAAAACTGTTTTTT. The encoded protein is CASSPAGGTNEKLFF. This chain uses TRBV5-1 with TRBJ1-4; 7 nucleotides align to TRBD1. From germline, CDR1 is SGHRS and CDR2 YFSETQ. Trimming removed 4 bases from V and 1 base from J; junction bases left unmatched: 4. This CDR3 contains 15 residues. The whole variable domain, filled in from reference TRBV5-1 and TRBJ1-4, reads KAGVTQTPRYLIKTRGQQVTLSCSPISGHRSVSWYQQTPGQGLQFLFEYFSETQRNKGNFPGRFSGRQFSNSRSEMNVSTLELGDSALYLCASSPAGGTNEKLFFGSGTQLSVL.

The chain is built from TRBV2 and TRBJ2-3; D possibly corresponds to TRBD2 (5 bases). CDR3 length equals 13 residues. CDR1 is SNHLY, CDR2 FYNNEI, per germline. V gave up 6 bases and J gave up 4 bases, with 11 bases separating them. The CDR3 nucleotides are TGTGCCAGCAGGCCCGGACTGGCAGATACGCAGTATTTT. It codes for CASRPGLADTQYF.

The chain couples TRBV2 to TRBJ2-7; tentatively, D is TRBD1 (6 bases). Trimming left V 5 bases short and J 0 bases short, with 14 bases between. Per the germline V gene, CDR1 is SNHLY and CDR2 is FYNNEI. CDR3 length: 15 residues. CDR3 bases: TGTGCCAGCAGTAGGGGGACCGAAATCTCCTACGAGCAGTACTTC. Protein: CASSRGTEISYEQYF. The variable domain in full, completed from reference TRBV2 and TRBJ2-7, reads EPEVTQTPSHQVTQMGQEVILRCVPISNHLYFYWYRQILGQKVEFLVSFYNNEISEKSEIFDDQFSVERPDGSNFTLKIRSTKLEDSAMYFCASSRGTEISYEQYFGPGTRLTVT.

The chain joins TRBV5-4 to TRBJ2-7; D is ambiguous. Trimming took off 0 bases at V and 3 bases at J, with 7 bases between the two ends. The CDR3 covers 13 residues. Germline V gene data show CDR1 as SGHNT and CDR2 as YYREEE (reference sequence). CDR3 DNA sequence: TGTGCCAGCAGCTTGGACGGTGGCTACGAGCAGTACTTC. Encoded protein: CASSLDGGYEQYF.

The V call is TRBV7-9, the J call TRBJ2-7, with 9 bases that match TRBD1. This CDR3 has 14 residues. With V trimmed by 3 bases and J by 6 bases, 6 bases remained unmatched. Germline assignment: CDR1 SEHNR and CDR2 FQNEAQ (reference sequence). CDR3 in amino acids: CASSLPGQGPEQYF. For the CDR3, the DNA is TGTGCCAGCAGCTTGCCGGGACAGGGCCCCGAGCAGTACTTC.

V usage is TRBV7-8 and J usage is TRBJ2-1; D call uncertain. V lost 7 bases and J lost 0, with 13 bases in between. The CDR3 runs to 15 residues. The germline V gene has CDR1 SGHVS and CDR2 FQNEAQ. The CDR3 DNA follows: TGTGCCAGCACCCGAGAGGCCGTCTCCTACAATGAGCAGTTCTTC. Protein product: CASTREAVSYNEQFF. Based on the CDR3 plus reference TRBV7-8 and TRBJ2-1, the full variable domain is GAGVSQSPRYKVAKRGQDVALRCDPISGHVSLFWYQQALGQGPEFLTYFQNEAQLDKSGLPSDRFFAERPEGSVSTLKIQRTQQEDSAVYLCASTREAVSYNEQFFGPGTRLTVL.

The rearrangement links TRBV18 to TRBJ1-5; 10 nucleotides match TRBD1. The junction had 6 bases not matched to a gene; V was cut back by 2 bases and J by 5 bases. Germline CDR1 is KGHSH and CDR2 is LQKENI. The CDR3 has 16 residues. CDR3 coding DNA: TGTGCCAGCTCACCAGGTGACAGGGGGCTTGATCAGCCCCAGCATTTT. This sequence encodes CASSPGDRGLDQPQHF.

The rearrangement links TRBV4-3 to TRBJ2-5; TRBD2 matches at 7 bases. This CDR3 has 16 residues. Unmatched junction bases numbered 8, after V lost 0 bases and J lost 4 bases. The germline gives CDR1 LGHNA, CDR2 YSLEER. The CDR3 DNA is TGCGCCAGCAGCCAAGATGGCGGGAGTCCCTCAGAGACCCAGTACTTC. Protein sequence: CASSQDGGSPSETQYF.

The chain carries TRBV15 and TRBJ1-1, with no clear D. Trimming stripped 0 bases from V and 10 bases from J, with 15 bases between. The CDR3 totals 14 residues. Germline V CDR1 and CDR2: LNHNV, YYDKDF (reference sequence). The CDR3 nucleotides are TGTGCCACCAGCAGAGATCGGGGTCGGGTTCGAGCTTTCTTT. This gives the protein CATSRDRGRVRAFF.

The chain couples TRBV6-6 to TRBJ1-2; 7 bases map to TRBD1. Trimming removed 7 bases from V and 1 base from J; junction bases left unmatched: 6. The germline gives CDR1 MNHNY, CDR2 SVGAGI (reference sequence). The CDR3 totals 14 residues. CDR3 DNA sequence: TGTGCCAGCACCCAAAGGGGGCTTAACTATGGCTACACCTTC. Protein: CASTQRGLNYGYTF.

The chain is built from TRBV6-5 and TRBJ2-1; D remains unclear. In germline, CDR1 is MNHEY, CDR2 SVGAGI. There are 13 residues in the CDR3. V gave up 2 bases and J gave up 5 bases, with 7 bases separating them. DNA of the CDR3: TGTGCCAGCAGTTACGGCCAGGACAATGAGCAGTTCTTC. Translation gives CASSYGQDNEQFF.